The next 16 T cell receptor beta chains were all read from a single sample in a study of CD8 T cells in ankylosing spondylitis. TCRdb passed the 5' RACE reads through MiXCR, listing each CDR3 protein once. The top ten clones hold 4.6% of a sample with roughly 40,000 distinct CDR3 sequences, around 2.9% of them seen once. The sample comprised blood, either unsorted or a sorted T cell fraction (not recorded which). These receptors all stem from a male donor with ankylosing spondylitis or in good health (not recorded which).

In its sample, this clonotype was seen many times. The chain uses TRBV9 and TRBJ1-2, with 9 bases that match TRBD1. Trimming removed 0 bases from V and 1 base from J; junction bases left unmatched: 1. The CDR3 has 15 amino acids. The germline CDR1 and CDR2 sequences are SGDLS and YYNGEE. For the CDR3, the DNA is TGTGCCAGCAGCGTAGGACAGGGGGTTAACTATGGCTACACCTTC. Its protein is CASSVGQGVNYGYTF.

This clonotype was seen many times. V gene TRBV28 combines with J gene TRBJ1-2, with TRBD1 matching 7 bases. The CDR3 spans 13 residues. The ends lost 5 bases at V and 8 bases at J; junction bases unmatched: 8. Germline loops: CDR1 MDHEN, CDR2 SYDVKM. CDR3 DNA: TGTGCCAGCAGTACCGCTCAGGGGGACGGCTACACCTTC. It translates to CASSTAQGDGYTF.

This clonotype has at least ten counts. This CDR3 is CASSTRGLGEETQYF. The DNA of the CDR3 is TGTGCCAGCAGCACCCGGGGACTAGGTGAAGAGACCCAGTACTTC. The rearrangement links TRBV9 to TRBJ2-5, with 8 bases that match TRBD2. There are 15 residues in the CDR3. Germline loops: CDR1 SGDLS, CDR2 YYNGEE. V lost 4 bases to trimming and J lost 3 bases; unmatched junction nucleotides: 8.

This clonotype was counted at least ten times. The chain links TRBV9 to TRBJ2-3; 11 bases fit TRBD2. J lost 1 base, V lost 3 bases, and 10 bases had no gene match. CDR1 and CDR2 from the germline V gene are SGDLS and YYNGEE. The CDR3 is made up of 18 amino acids. The CDR3 DNA sequence: TGTGCCAGCAGCGAACTGAGACCGGGACTAGCGGGCACAGATACGCAGTATTTT. This translates into CASSELRPGLAGTDTQYF. The full variable domain, completed using reference TRBV9 and TRBJ2-3, is DSGVTQTPKHLITATGQRVTLRCSPRSGDLSVYWYQQSLDQGLQFLIQYYNGEERAKGNILERFSAQQFPDLHSELNLSSLELGDSALYFCASSELRPGLAGTDTQYFGPGTRLTVL.

This clonotype was detected ten times or more. V and J are TRBV9 and TRBJ2-2; D gene unclear. Trimming left V 2 bases short and J 2 bases short, with 10 bases between. This CDR3 is 15 amino acids long. From germline, CDR1 is SGDLS and CDR2 YYNGEE. The CDR3 DNA is TGTGCCAGCAGCGTGGGTGGCAGCAACACCGGGGAGCTGTTTTTT. As protein: CASSVGGSNTGELFF.

This clonotype has at least ten counts. The CDR3 here is CASSVAASGRGTDTQYF. DNA for the CDR3: TGTGCCAGCAGCGTAGCGGCTAGCGGGAGGGGCACAGATACGCAGTATTTT. The genes are TRBV9 and TRBJ2-3, with 12 bases aligning to TRBD2. J lost 1 base, V lost 0 bases, and 3 bases had no gene match. This CDR3 spans 17 amino acids. Germline assignment: CDR1 SGDLS and CDR2 YYNGEE.

This clonotype was seen many times. The chain joins TRBV9 to TRBJ1-2; no firm D call. Trimming removed 3 bases at V and 5 bases at J, with 8 bases between. Germline V CDR1 and CDR2: SGDLS, YYNGEE. This CDR3 has 12 residues. The CDR3 protein is CASSGSVYGYTF. Written as DNA, the CDR3 is TGTGCCAGCAGCGGCTCTGTGTATGGCTACACCTTC.

This clonotype was seen at least ten times. The DNA for the CDR3 is TGTGCCAGCAGCGCACTGGGACTAGCCGGAGAGACCCAGTACTTC. Amino acid sequence: CASSALGLAGETQYF. The gene calls are TRBV9 and TRBJ2-5; 9 bases fit TRBD2. The J segment lost 4 bases and the V segment lost 3 bases, leaving 7 bases of the junction unmatched. This CDR3 comprises 15 residues. Germline-derived CDR1 and CDR2 are SGDLS and YYNGEE.

This clonotype was found many times. This rearrangement joins TRBV9 to TRBJ2-7; D is perhaps TRBD1 (6 bases). CDR3 length: 14 residues. Germline CDR1 and CDR2: SGDLS and YYNGEE. Trimming left V 3 bases short and J 2 bases short, with 12 bases between. CDR3 loop: CASSAAHRAYEQYF. DNA for the CDR3: TGTGCCAGCAGCGCGGCCCACAGGGCCTACGAGCAGTACTTC.

Many counts were recorded for this clonotype. As DNA, the CDR3 is TGTGCCAGCAGCGTAGGGGATTGGGGGACGACAGGTGAAGCTTTCTTT. Protein: CASSVGDWGTTGEAFF. This chain links TRBV9 with TRBJ1-1, with a tentative D call TRBD1 (6 bases). Deletions cut 0 bases from V and 7 bases from J, with 19 bases between. The CDR3 is 16 residues long. Germline V gene sequence: CDR1 SGDLS, CDR2 YYNGEE.

In this sample, this clonotype turned up many times. The chain joins TRBV9 to TRBJ2-7; 8 nucleotides line up with TRBD2. The germline CDR1 and CDR2 sequences are SGDLS and YYNGEE. V was clipped by 2 bases and J by 4 bases; unmatched bases: 8. This CDR3 contains 15 residues. The CDR3 protein is CASSVTGTSYYEQYF. CDR3 sequence (DNA): TGTGCCAGCAGCGTGACCGGGACTAGTTATTACGAGCAGTACTTC.

In its sample, this clonotype was seen many times. The chain carries TRBV9 and TRBJ2-3, with 10 positions matching TRBD2. The V gene's germline CDR1 is SGDLS and CDR2 YYNGEE. J was trimmed by 8 bases and V by 0 bases; bases with no gene match: 6. This CDR3 contains 15 residues. The CDR3 region is CASSVEASGRSTQYF. The CDR3 nucleotides are TGTGCCAGCAGCGTAGAGGCTAGCGGGAGATCTACGCAGTATTTT. Using reference TRBV9 and TRBJ2-3 for the parts outside the CDR3, the full variable domain is DSGVTQTPKHLITATGQRVTLRCSPRSGDLSVYWYQQSLDQGLQFLIQYYNGEERAKGNILERFSAQQFPDLHSELNLSSLELGDSALYFCASSVEASGRSTQYFGPGTRLTVL.

This clonotype was detected a few times. The chain joins TRBV9 to TRBJ2-7; TRBD1 or TRBD2 may be the D gene (5 bases each). There are 14 residues in the CDR3. Deletions cut 4 bases from V and 5 bases from J, with 16 bases between. Germline loops: CDR1 SGDLS, CDR2 YYNGEE. CDR3 in amino acids: CASSLTWGIHEQYF. For the CDR3, the DNA is TGTGCCAGCAGCCTTACTTGGGGGATCCACGAGCAGTACTTC.

There are many counts of this clonotype. The chain joins TRBV9 to TRBJ1-2, with a possible D match to TRBD1 (5 bases). Germline V lookup: CDR1 SGDLS, CDR2 YYNGEE. The CDR3 contains 16 residues. The V end was cut by 6 bases, the J end by 8 bases, with 26 bases between. CDR3 amino acids: CASNPGLSLTGWGYTF. CDR3 in DNA: TGTGCCAGCAACCCGGGACTGTCACTTACGGGGTGGGGCTACACCTTC.

This clonotype has ten or more counts. CDR3 residues: CASSSAGGLNYGYTF. The CDR3, as DNA: TGTGCCAGCAGTTCGGCCGGGGGGTTGAACTATGGCTACACCTTC. V and J are TRBV9 and TRBJ1-2, with a weak D call TRBD1 (5 bases). The CDR3 covers 15 residues. V was pared by 5 bases and J by 2 bases, with 16 bases between. CDR1 is SGDLS and CDR2 is YYNGEE in the germline V gene.

This clonotype was seen at least ten times. The chain couples TRBV9 to TRBJ2-2; D ambiguous. CDR1 and CDR2 (germline): SGDLS, YYNGEE. There are 15 residues in the CDR3. The ends were cut back, 0 bases at V and 3 bases at J, with 9 bases in the middle. CDR3: CASSVGGRDTGELFF. The CDR3 DNA reads TGTGCCAGCAGCGTAGGAGGCAGAGACACCGGGGAGCTGTTTTTT.